This TCR beta chain derives from a study of vaccination effects on CD4 cells after COVID-19. On the study more broadly: A median of 72 days separated the second dose and sampling.

The sample holds a few counts of this clone. Its cognate antigen is unknown. Findings and caveats of the study: Convalescent patients were few in the study, and early post-infection timepoints were absent.

TCRdb's copy holds only in-frame clones and misses some; the assay was immunoSEQ multiplex PCR. The sample yields approximately 70,000 clones, roughly 80% seen once. Germline CDR1 is GTSNPN and CDR2 is SVGIG (reference sequence). The CDR3 is 14 residues long. Trimming shortened V by 4 bases and J by 5 bases, and 15 bases separated the two germline ends. ViraFEST expansion of antigen-specific CD4+ T cells with viral peptide pools preceded sequencing. It was after 10 days of culture that CD4+ T cells were isolated. Two-dose BNT162b2 or mRNA-1273 vaccination was given to participants. People in the vaccine group had not been infected with SARS-CoV-2 before, and their nucleocapsid antibodies were negative. Cultivation was performed at two million PBMC per well with roughly 10 IU/ml IL-2 and around 10 ug/ml peptides added.

Sequenced here: CD4+ T cells from PBMCs cultured with HCoV-OC43 spike peptides, sampled after COVID-19 vaccination. The subset here: HCoV-OC43 spike overlapping peptide pool stimulation. The origin of this receptor is a human donor who received a COVID-19 vaccine. The chain carries TRBV30 and TRBJ2-1; TRBD1 might be the D (6 bases). In DNA form, the CDR3 reads TGTGCCTGGATTAACCGGGGACACGACAATGAGCAGTTCTTC. As protein: CAWINRGHDNEQFF. The complete variable domain, with remaining parts taken from reference TRBV30 and TRBJ2-1, reads SQTIHQWPATLVQPVGSPLSLECTVEGTSNPNLYWYRQAAGRGLQLLFYSVGIGQISSEVPQNLSASRPQDRQFILSSKKLLLSDSGFYLCAWINRGHDNEQFFGPGTRLTVL.